This T cell receptor (beta chain) is drawn from a study of T cell repertoires in cytomegalovirus infection. Background on the study: As its CMV epitopes, the study selected recently identified HLA-C-restricted and well-studied HLA-B-restricted targets. Public TCR beta signature analysis indicated the presence of both CMV infection and matching HLA type. Whole-study findings and limits: Dominant in the ex vivo response were TCR beta clonotypes restricted by HLA-C and specific for CMV. The cumulative frequency of public TCR beta families identified carriers of CMV plus the relevant HLA.

A single record per CDR3 protein comes from TCRdb applying MiXCR to the reads. The data show more than 65,000 distinct CDR3 sequences, more than 40% seen once. To note about this clonotype: Its specificity is not known.

The clonotype was recovered from a human donor in good health (CMV status not recorded). Some clones in this sample may be carry-over from other donors' samples. The input for sequencing was CD8+ T cells from cultured PBMCs, taken from culture after CMV antigen stimulation.

The CDR3 DNA is TGTGCCAGCAGTCGCTCGGGACTCCCACCCGGGGAGCTGTTTTTT. Protein sequence: CASSRSGLPPGELFF. This sequence joins TRBV27 and TRBJ2-2, with D tentatively TRBD2 (6 bases). The ends were cut back, 5 bases at V and 6 bases at J, with 16 bases in the middle. Germline V gene sequence: CDR1 MNHEY, CDR2 SMNVEV (reference sequence). The length of the CDR3 is 15 residues.